Presented here are 17 T cell receptor beta chains from one specimen sequenced in a study of beta chain features in type 1 diabetes. The study reverse transcribed the entire isolated RNA, so it sequenced expressed TCRB transcripts. Using immunoSEQ multiplex PCR, the repertoire was profiled, and TCRdb retains in-frame clones only, with some absent. The repertoire consists of about 350,000 clones, with about 18% occurring once and the leading ten covering approximately 0.041%. Sequencing was performed on naive CD4+ T cells from blood. The source of these receptors is a woman under 30 in good health.

V and J are TRBV4-2 and TRBJ2-1; D may be TRBD2 (6 bases). This CDR3 spans 13 amino acids. The V gene lost 4 bases and the J gene lost 6 bases, with 10 bases spanning the gap. Germline V gene data show CDR1 as LGHNA and CDR2 as YNFKEQ. The DNA for the CDR3 is TGTGCCAGCAGCCCCCGGAGGGCCAATGAGCAGTTCTTC. This sequence encodes CASSPRRANEQFF.

This clone was counted a few times. J is TRBJ2-7 and V is TRBV2; 7 nucleotides agree with TRBD1. The CDR3 is 14 amino acids. V dropped 4 bases and J dropped 3; count of bases not matched to a gene: 6. The germline gives CDR1 SNHLY, CDR2 FYNNEI. CDR3 sequence reads: CASSGQGWLYEQYF. In DNA, the CDR3 is TGTGCCAGCAGTGGACAGGGATGGCTCTACGAGCAGTACTTC.

In nucleotides, the CDR3 is TGCAGCGTTCGCCACAGGGGCCCCTATGGCTACACCTTC. Amino acid sequence: CSVRHRGPYGYTF. The chain has TRBV29-1 and TRBJ1-2; 7 bases line up with TRBD1. This CDR3 region has 13 residues. Losses at the gene ends were 5 bases for V and 4 bases for J; bases not matched to a gene: 7. Per germline, CDR1 SQVTM and CDR2 ANQGSEA.

The rearrangement uses TRBV20-1 and TRBJ2-7; 7 nucleotides match TRBD1. Germline V gene data show CDR1 as DFQATT and CDR2 as SNEGSKA (reference sequence). Losses at the gene ends were 5 bases for V and 6 bases for J; bases not matched to a gene: 4. The CDR3 spans 11 residues. The CDR3 DNA reads as TGCAGTGCTTCCGCAGGGGGCGAGCAGTACTTC. As protein: CSASAGGEQYF.

This clone was seen more than once but under ten times. The chain is built from TRBV5-1 and TRBJ2-3, with D tentatively TRBD2 (6 bases). The CDR3 runs 15 residues. CDR1 is SGHRS and CDR2 is YFSETQ in the germline V gene. Trimming took 4 bases from V and 1 from J, leaving 13 bases between them. The CDR3 loop reads CASSPGTFRTDTQYF. In DNA, the CDR3 is TGCGCCAGCAGCCCGGGGACTTTCCGCACAGATACGCAGTATTTT.

This clone occurred a few times. CDR3 in amino acids: CSAGTSREQYF. In DNA form, the CDR3 reads TGCAGTGCTGGGACATCCCGAGAGCAGTACTTC. This chain connects TRBV20-1 to TRBJ2-7, with a possible D match to TRBD1 (6 bases). V was cut by 5 bases and J by 7 bases, with 12 bases left in between. Germline V gene data show CDR1 as DFQATT and CDR2 as SNEGSKA (reference sequence). This CDR3 region has 11 residues.

This clone has more than one count but fewer than ten. The chain has TRBV9 and TRBJ2-7; 8 positions agree with TRBD2. The V gene's germline CDR1 is SGDLS and CDR2 YYNGEE. The CDR3 runs 14 residues. The ends lost 2 bases at V and 6 bases at J; junction bases unmatched: 7. CDR3 nucleotides: TGTGCCAGCAGCGTCGGTAGCGGGGCCGGCGAGCAGTACTTC. Protein product: CASSVGSGAGEQYF.

The CDR3 DNA is TGTGCCAGCAGTGGGACAGGGGGACTTGACGAGCAGTACTTC. It encodes CASSGTGGLDEQYF. V and J are TRBV25-1 and TRBJ2-7, with 10 bases identical to TRBD1. Germline V CDR1 and CDR2: MGHDK, SYGVNS. J gave up 5 bases and V 4 bases, and 5 bases lay outside the gene matches. This CDR3 is 14 amino acids long.

This clone was seen more than once but under ten times. This chain links TRBV7-9 with TRBJ2-1; D is undetermined. The V end lost 5 bases, the J end lost 7 bases, and 6 bases lay between the germline ends. The CDR3 loop spans 11 amino acids. CDR1 and CDR2 from the germline V gene are SEHNR and FQNEAQ (reference sequence). The CDR3, as DNA: TGTGCCAGCAGCCCCCGGAATGAGCAGTTCTTC. Translated, it gives CASSPRNEQFF. Full variable domain (remainder filled in from reference TRBV7-9 and TRBJ2-1): DTGVSQNPRHKITKRGQNVTFRCDPISEHNRLYWYRQTLGQGPEFLTYFQNEAQLEKSRLLSDRFSAERPKGSFSTLEIQRTEQGDSAMYLCASSPRNEQFFGPGTRLTVL.

This clone was observed a handful of times. This chain uses TRBV11-2 with TRBJ2-7; 10 bases fit TRBD2. Germline CDR1 and CDR2: SGHAT and FQNNGV. The V gene end was trimmed by 1 base and the J gene end by 2 bases; junction bases not matched to a gene: 8. CDR3 length: 17 residues. CDR3 sequence reads: CASSLAYPSGGTYEQYF. The CDR3 DNA is TGTGCCAGCAGCTTAGCCTACCCTAGCGGGGGAACCTACGAGCAGTACTTC.

This clone has just a few counts. The chain links TRBV9 to TRBJ2-1; a weak D match, TRBD2 (6 bases). Trimming shortened V by 3 bases and J by 8 bases, and 18 bases separated the two germline ends. The CDR3 loop spans 15 amino acids. CDR1 SGDLS and CDR2 YYNGEE come from the germline V gene. The chain's CDR3 is CASSGRNGRSYEQFF. The CDR3 DNA reads TGTGCCAGCAGCGGACGGAACGGGAGATCCTATGAGCAGTTCTTC.

This clone was counted only a few times. The chain carries TRBV30 and TRBJ1-1, with D perhaps TRBD1 (6 bases). The CDR3 is made up of 13 amino acids. Germline V gene data show CDR1 as GTSNPN and CDR2 as SVGIG (reference sequence). V was trimmed by 3 bases and J by 9 bases, leaving 17 bases between them. The chain's CDR3 is CAWRDTRTDQAFF. CDR3 bases: TGTGCCTGGAGGGACACCCGGACAGACCAAGCTTTCTTT.

This clone came up a few times. The rearrangement uses TRBV7-2 and TRBJ2-3; D call uncertain. Germline V gene sequence: CDR1 SGHTA, CDR2 FQGNSA. V was cut by 7 bases and J by 0 bases, with 8 bases left in between. The CDR3 sequence is 13 residues long. CDR3 residues: CASTSYSTDTQYF. CDR3 DNA sequence: TGTGCCAGCACATCCTACAGCACAGATACGCAGTATTTT.

The V gene is TRBV6-5, the J gene TRBJ2-7; 10 bases fit TRBD1. The CDR3 runs 13 residues. Per germline, CDR1 MNHEY and CDR2 SVGAGI. Trimming cost V 7 bases and J 4 bases; bases outside gene matches: 4. The CDR3, as DNA: TGTGCCAGCAAACGGGACAGGGGTTACGAGCAGTACTTC. Translated, it gives CASKRDRGYEQYF.

The chain employs TRBV5-4 and TRBJ2-7; the match to TRBD1 covers 8 bases. The CDR3 length is 14 residues. V lost 3 bases, J lost 9 bases, and 11 bases stayed unmatched. From germline, CDR1 is SGHNT and CDR2 YYREEE (reference sequence). DNA for the CDR3: TGTGCCAGCAGCTATATGGACAGGGTTCATTTGCAGTACTTC. It codes for CASSYMDRVHLQYF.

In this sample, this clone turned up a few times. This chain joins TRBV7-2 and TRBJ2-1; 10 nucleotides line up with TRBD2. V lost 3 bases, J lost 7 bases, and 6 bases stayed unmatched. Germline V gives CDR1 SGHTA, CDR2 FQGNSA. The CDR3 has 15 amino acids. In DNA form, the CDR3 reads TGTGCCAGCAGCTTCCAGCGGGGGGGCGGGAATGAGCAGTTCTTC. Its protein product is CASSFQRGGGNEQFF.

The V and J genes are TRBV9 and TRBJ1-1; no firm D call. Germline CDR1 reads SGDLS; CDR2 reads YYNGEE. The CDR3 loop spans 14 amino acids. V was shortened by 0 bases and J by 3 bases, with 9 bases between the two germline ends. CDR3 region: CASSVGGSDTEAFF. In DNA form, the CDR3 reads TGTGCCAGCAGCGTAGGAGGCTCGGACACTGAAGCTTTCTTT.